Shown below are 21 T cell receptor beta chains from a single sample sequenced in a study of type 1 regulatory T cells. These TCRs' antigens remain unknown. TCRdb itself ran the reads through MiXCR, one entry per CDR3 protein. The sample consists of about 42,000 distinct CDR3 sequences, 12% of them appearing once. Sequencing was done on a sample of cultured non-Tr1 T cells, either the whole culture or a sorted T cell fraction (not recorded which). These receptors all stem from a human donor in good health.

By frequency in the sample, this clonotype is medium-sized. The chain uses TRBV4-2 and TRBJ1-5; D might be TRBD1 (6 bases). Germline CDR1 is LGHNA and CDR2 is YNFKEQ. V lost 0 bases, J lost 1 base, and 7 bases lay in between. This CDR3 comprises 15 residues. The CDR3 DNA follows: TGTGCCAGCAGCCAAGACGGACAGAGCAATCAGCCCCAGCATTTT. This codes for CASSQDGQSNQPQHF.

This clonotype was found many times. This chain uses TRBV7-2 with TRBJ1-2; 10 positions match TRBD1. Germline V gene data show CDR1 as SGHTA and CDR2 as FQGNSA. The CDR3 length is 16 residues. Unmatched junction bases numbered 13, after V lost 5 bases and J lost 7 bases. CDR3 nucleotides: TGTGCCAGCAGCACCCGCAACCGGGACAGGGGAAGTGGCTACACCTTC. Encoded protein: CASSTRNRDRGSGYTF.

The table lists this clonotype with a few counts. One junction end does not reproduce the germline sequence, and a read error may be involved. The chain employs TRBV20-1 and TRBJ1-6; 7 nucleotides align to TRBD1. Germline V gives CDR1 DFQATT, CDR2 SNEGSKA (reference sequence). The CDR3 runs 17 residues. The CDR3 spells CSARDEGGASFNSPLHF. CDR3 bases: TGCAGTGCTAGAGATGAAGGGGGCGCATCCTTTAATTCACCCCTCCACTTT.

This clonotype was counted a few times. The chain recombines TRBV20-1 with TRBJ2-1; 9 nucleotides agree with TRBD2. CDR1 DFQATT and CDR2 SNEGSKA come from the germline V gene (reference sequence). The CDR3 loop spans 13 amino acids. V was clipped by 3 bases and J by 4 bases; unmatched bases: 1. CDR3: CSASLAGYNEQFF. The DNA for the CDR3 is TGCAGTGCTAGCCTAGCGGGGTACAATGAGCAGTTCTTC.

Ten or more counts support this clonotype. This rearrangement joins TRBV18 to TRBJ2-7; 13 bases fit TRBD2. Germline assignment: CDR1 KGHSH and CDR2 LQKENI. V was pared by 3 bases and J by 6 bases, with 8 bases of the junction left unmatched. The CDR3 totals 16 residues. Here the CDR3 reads CASSPQGLAGAPEQYF. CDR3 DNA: TGTGCCAGCTCACCCCAAGGACTAGCGGGAGCCCCCGAGCAGTACTTC.

CDR3 protein: CASSPFEDQPQHF. The CDR3 nucleotides read TGTGCCAGCTCACCGTTTGAGGATCAGCCCCAGCATTTT. The J gene is TRBJ1-5, the V gene TRBV18; D gene ambiguous. Germline CDR1 and CDR2: KGHSH and LQKENI. The CDR3 consists of 13 residues. Trimming took 3 bases from V and 5 from J, leaving 8 bases between them.

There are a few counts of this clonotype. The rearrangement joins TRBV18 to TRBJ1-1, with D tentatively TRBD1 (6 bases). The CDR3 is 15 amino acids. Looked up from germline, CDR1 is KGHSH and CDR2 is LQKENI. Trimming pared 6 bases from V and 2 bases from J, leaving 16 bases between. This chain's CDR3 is CASSQSDGGNTEAFF. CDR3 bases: TGTGCCAGCTCCCAGTCGGACGGGGGCAACACTGAAGCTTTCTTT.

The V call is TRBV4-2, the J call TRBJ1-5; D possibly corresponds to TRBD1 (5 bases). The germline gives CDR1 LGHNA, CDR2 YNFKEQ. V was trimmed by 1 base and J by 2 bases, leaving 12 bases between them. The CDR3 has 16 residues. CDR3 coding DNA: TGTGCCAGCAGCCAAGTGGGGGATACCCGCAATCAGCCCCAGCATTTT. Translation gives CASSQVGDTRNQPQHF.

The CDR3 region is CASSPVSGATDTQYF. Here the CDR3 DNA reads TGTGCCAGCAGCCCAGTAAGCGGGGCCACAGATACGCAGTATTTT. The rearrangement joins TRBV3-1 to TRBJ2-3; 7 bases agree with TRBD2. V dropped 4 bases and J dropped 2; count of bases not matched to a gene: 6. The germline gives CDR1 LGHDT, CDR2 YNNKEL (reference sequence). There are 15 residues in the CDR3.

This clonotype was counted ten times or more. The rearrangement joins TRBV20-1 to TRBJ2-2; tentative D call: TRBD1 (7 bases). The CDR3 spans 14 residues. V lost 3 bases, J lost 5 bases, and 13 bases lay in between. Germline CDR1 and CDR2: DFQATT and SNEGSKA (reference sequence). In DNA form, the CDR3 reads TGCAGTGCTAGTTCCAGGGGGGTAACCGGGGAGCTGTTTTTT. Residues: CSASSRGVTGELFF.

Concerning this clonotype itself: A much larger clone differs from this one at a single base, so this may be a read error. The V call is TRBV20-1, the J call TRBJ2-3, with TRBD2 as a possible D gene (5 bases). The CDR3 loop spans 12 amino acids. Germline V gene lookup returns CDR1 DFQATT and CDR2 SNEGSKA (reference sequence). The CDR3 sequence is CRFSEIADTQYF. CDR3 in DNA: TGCCGATTTAGCGAGATCGCAGATACGCAGTATTTT.

The CDR3 DNA follows: TGTGCCAGTAGTCTTCAAAATTCACCCCTCCACTTT. This gives the protein CASSLQNSPLHF. The V and J genes are TRBV19 and TRBJ1-6; D call uncertain. From germline, CDR1 is LNHDA and CDR2 SQIVND (reference sequence). There are 12 residues in the CDR3. V was trimmed by 5 bases and J by 7 bases, leaving 6 bases between them.

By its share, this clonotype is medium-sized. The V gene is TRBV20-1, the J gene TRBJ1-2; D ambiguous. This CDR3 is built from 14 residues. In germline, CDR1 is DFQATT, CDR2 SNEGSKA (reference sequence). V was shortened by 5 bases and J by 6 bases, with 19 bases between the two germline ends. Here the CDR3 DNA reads TGCAGTGCTCGTCCGGGCAGCAGCCCCCATGGCTACACCTTC. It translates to CSARPGSSPHGYTF.

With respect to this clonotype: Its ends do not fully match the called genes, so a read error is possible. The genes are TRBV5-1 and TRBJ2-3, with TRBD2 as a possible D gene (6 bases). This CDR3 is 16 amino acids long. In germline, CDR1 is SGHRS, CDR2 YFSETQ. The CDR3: CAGSSLGGLNTDTQYF. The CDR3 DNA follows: TGCGCCGGCAGCTCCTTGGGGGGATTAAACACAGATACGCAGTATTTT.

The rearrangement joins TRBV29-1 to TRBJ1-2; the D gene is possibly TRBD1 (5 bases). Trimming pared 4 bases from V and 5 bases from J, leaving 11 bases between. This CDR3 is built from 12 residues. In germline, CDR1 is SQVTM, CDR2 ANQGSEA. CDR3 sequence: CSVGETAYGYTF. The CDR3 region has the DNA TGCAGCGTTGGGGAGACAGCATATGGCTACACCTTC.

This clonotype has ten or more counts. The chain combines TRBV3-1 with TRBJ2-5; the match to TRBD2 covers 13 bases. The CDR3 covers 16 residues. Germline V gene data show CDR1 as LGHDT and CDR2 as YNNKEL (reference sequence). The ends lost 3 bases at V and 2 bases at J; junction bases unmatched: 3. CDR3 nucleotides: TGTGCCAGCAGCCACAGACTAGCGGGGGGACAAGAGACCCAGTACTTC. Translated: CASSHRLAGGQETQYF.

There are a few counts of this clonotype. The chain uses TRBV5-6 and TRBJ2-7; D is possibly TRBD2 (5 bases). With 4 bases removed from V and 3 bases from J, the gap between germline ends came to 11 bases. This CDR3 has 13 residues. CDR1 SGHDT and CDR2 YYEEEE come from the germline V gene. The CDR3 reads CASSRASGYEQYF. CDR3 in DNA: TGTGCCAGCAGCAGGGCGAGCGGCTACGAGCAGTACTTC.

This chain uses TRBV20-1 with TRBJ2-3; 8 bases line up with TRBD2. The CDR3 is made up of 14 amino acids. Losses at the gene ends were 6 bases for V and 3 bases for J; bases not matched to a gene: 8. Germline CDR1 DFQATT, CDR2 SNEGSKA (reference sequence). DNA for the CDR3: TGCAGTGCCCGAAGCGGGAGTGAAACAGATACGCAGTATTTT. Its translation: CSARSGSETDTQYF.

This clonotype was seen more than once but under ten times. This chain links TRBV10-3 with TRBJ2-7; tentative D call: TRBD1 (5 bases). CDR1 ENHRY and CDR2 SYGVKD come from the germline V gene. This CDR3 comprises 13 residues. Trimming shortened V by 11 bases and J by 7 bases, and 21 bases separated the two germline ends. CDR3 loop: CAVQNQGAEEQYF. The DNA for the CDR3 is TGTGCCGTACAAAACCAAGGGGCTGAGGAGCAGTACTTC.

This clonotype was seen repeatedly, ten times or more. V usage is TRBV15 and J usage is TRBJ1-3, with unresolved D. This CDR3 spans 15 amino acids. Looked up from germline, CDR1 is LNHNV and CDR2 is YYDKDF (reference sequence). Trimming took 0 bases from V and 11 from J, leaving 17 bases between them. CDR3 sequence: CATSRDQSAAYPIYF. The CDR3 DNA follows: TGTGCCACCAGCAGAGATCAAAGTGCGGCTTACCCCATATATTTT.

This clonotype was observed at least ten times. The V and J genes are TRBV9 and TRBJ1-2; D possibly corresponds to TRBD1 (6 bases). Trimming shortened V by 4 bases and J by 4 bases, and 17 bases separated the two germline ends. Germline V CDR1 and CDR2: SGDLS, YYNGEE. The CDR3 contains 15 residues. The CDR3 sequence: CASSPRVGGLYGYTF. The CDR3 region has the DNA TGTGCCAGCAGCCCCCGGGTGGGGGGCCTCTATGGCTACACCTTC.